Shown below are 25 T cell receptor beta chains from a single sample sequenced in a study of control samples from healthy donors and cancer patients. The method was immunoSEQ multiplex PCR; TCRdb's version includes in-frame clones alone and lacks a portion of them. The table records about 79,000 clones, more than 85% of them present only once. Sequenced sample: PBMCs. The receptors were gathered from a woman aged 40 to 55 with lung cancer.

The chain couples TRBV28 to TRBJ1-4; 8 bases fit TRBD1. CDR1 is MDHEN and CDR2 is SYDVKM in the germline V gene. The V gene end was trimmed by 6 bases and the J gene end by 5 bases; junction bases not matched to a gene: 5. The CDR3 loop spans 14 amino acids. CDR3 in DNA: TGTGCCAGCAGCCTGGGACAGGTGAATGAAAAACTGTTTTTT. Its protein product is CASSLGQVNEKLFF.

The chain joins TRBV21-1 to TRBJ1-4. TRBV21-1 is a documented pseudogene. The length of the CDR3 is 15 residues. CDR3 protein: CASNLREVRTGKLFF. CDR3 nucleotide sequence: TGTGCCAGCAACCTTCGGGAGGTCCGAACGGGCAAACTGTTTTTT.

The rearrangement links TRBV5-6 to TRBJ2-4, with a tentative D call TRBD2 (5 bases). Germline-derived CDR1 and CDR2 are SGHDT and YYEEEE. This CDR3 comprises 13 residues. The V and J ends lost 2 bases and 5 bases respectively, with 8 bases between them. The CDR3 loop is CASSFGSENIQYF. DNA of the CDR3: TGTGCCAGCAGCTTTGGTAGCGAAAACATTCAGTACTTC.

This clone was observed once. This rearrangement joins TRBV9 to TRBJ1-6, with 9 bases matching TRBD1. Per germline, CDR1 SGDLS and CDR2 YYNGEE. The CDR3 contains 17 residues. V shed 3 bases and J 4 bases; nucleotides not matched to a gene: 8. For the CDR3, the DNA is TGTGCCAGCAGCGAGGGGGACAGGGAGGGGTATAATTCACCCCTCCACTTT. Translated: CASSEGDREGYNSPLHF. The full variable domain, with the rest looked up from reference TRBV9 and TRBJ1-6, is DSGVTQTPKHLITATGQRVTLRCSPRSGDLSVYWYQQSLDQGLQFLIQYYNGEERAKGNILERFSAQQFPDLHSELNLSSLELGDSALYFCASSEGDREGYNSPLHFGNGTRLTVT.

This chain connects TRBV5-5 to TRBJ1-6; unclear D gene. Trimming removed 4 bases from V and 6 bases from J, with 17 bases in between. The CDR3 runs 16 residues. CDR1 is SGHKS and CDR2 is YYEKEE in the germline V gene (reference sequence). The CDR3 nucleotides read TGTGCCAGCAGCGGCCTTCTTCCGACGGGTAATTCACCCCTCCACTTT. Translation gives CASSGLLPTGNSPLHF.

The rearrangement joins TRBV6-5 to TRBJ1-3; D uncertain. Germline loops: CDR1 MNHEY, CDR2 SVGAGI. This CDR3 region has 13 residues. Trimming took 6 bases from V and 0 from J, leaving 6 bases between them. CDR3 sequence reads: CASRSYSGNTIYF. CDR3 bases: TGTGCCAGCAGATCCTACTCTGGAAACACCATATATTTT.

The V and J genes are TRBV18 and TRBJ1-2, with D perhaps TRBD1 (5 bases). CDR3 length equals 14 residues. Germline V CDR1 and CDR2: KGHSH, LQKENI. V lost 6 bases to trimming and J lost 5 bases, with 16 bases between them. CDR3 sequence reads: CASSQGAASYGYTF. The CDR3 region has the DNA TGTGCCAGCTCCCAGGGAGCGGCGTCGTATGGCTACACCTTC.

The chain joins TRBV18 to TRBJ2-1; 10 bases match TRBD1. CDR3 length: 16 amino acids. Germline V gene sequence: CDR1 KGHSH, CDR2 LQKENI. The trim removed 4 bases at V and 8 bases at J, leaving 11 bases unmatched. The DNA of the CDR3 is TGTGCCAGCTCACGGGGACAGGGGACGTTTGTCGATGAGCAGTTCTTC. Its protein is CASSRGQGTFVDEQFF. The full variable domain, completed using reference TRBV18 and TRBJ2-1, is NAGVMQNPRHLVRRRGQEARLRCSPMKGHSHVYWYRQLPEEGLKFMVYLQKENIIDESGMPKERFSAEFPKEGPSILRIQQVVRGDSAAYFCASSRGQGTFVDEQFFGPGTRLTVL.

V gene TRBV27 combines with J gene TRBJ2-2; no definite D call. Germline V gene sequence: CDR1 MNHEY, CDR2 SMNVEV (reference sequence). The CDR3 sequence is 13 residues long. Trimming took 1 base from V and 6 from J, leaving 6 bases between them. The CDR3, as DNA: TGTGCCAGCAGTTTATGGCATCCCGGGGAGCTGTTTTTT. It is translated as CASSLWHPGELFF.

The chain employs TRBV7-2 and TRBJ1-2; 7 bases agree with TRBD1. CDR3 size: 13 residues. Germline-derived CDR1 and CDR2 are SGHTA and FQGNSA. Germline trimming cut 4 bases from V and 4 bases from J; bases unmatched to any gene: 3. The CDR3 DNA sequence: TGTGCCAGCAGCTCCCGACAGGGCTATGGCTACACCTTC. Amino acid sequence: CASSSRQGYGYTF.

The chain combines TRBV6-4 with TRBJ2-5; possible D gene TRBD2, 5 bases. Germline V gene data show CDR1 as MRHNA and CDR2 as SNTAGT. V was shortened by 7 bases and J by 5 bases, with 17 bases between the two germline ends. The CDR3 is 14 residues long. The CDR3 DNA is TGTGCCAGCAAGGCGTCGGCCGGCGGGGAGACCCAGTACTTC. Its translation: CASKASAGGETQYF.

The chain combines TRBV30 with TRBJ2-1; weak D call: TRBD2 (6 bases). The CDR3 length is 14 residues. Deletions cut 0 bases from V and 7 bases from J, with 13 bases between. The germline V gene has CDR1 GTSNPN and CDR2 SVGIG (reference sequence). CDR3: CAWSVEGGVNEQFF. CDR3 sequence (DNA): TGTGCCTGGAGTGTAGAAGGAGGGGTAAATGAGCAGTTCTTC.

The chain has TRBV11-2 and TRBJ1-3; D might be TRBD1 (6 bases). V was cut by 5 bases and J by 2 bases, with 13 bases left in between. Per the germline V gene, CDR1 is SGHAT and CDR2 is FQNNGV. This CDR3 has 15 amino acids. CDR3 residues: CASSPDRNPGNTIYF. As DNA, the CDR3 is TGTGCCAGCAGCCCCGACAGGAACCCTGGAAACACCATATATTTT.

The gene calls are TRBV6-6 and TRBJ1-6, with D perhaps matching TRBD1 (6 bases). V lost 5 bases to trimming and J lost 6 bases, with 23 bases between them. CDR3 length equals 18 residues. CDR1 is MNHNY, CDR2 SVGAGI, per germline (reference sequence). Written as DNA, the CDR3 is TGTGCCAGCAGTCCACGGGCAGGGGTGTGGGGGACTAATTCACCCCTCCACTTT. This gives the protein CASSPRAGVWGTNSPLHF.

The rearrangement uses TRBV30 and TRBJ1-4, with 11 positions matching TRBD1. The CDR3 loop spans 16 amino acids. The trim removed 3 bases at V and 8 bases at J, leaving 11 bases unmatched. The germline CDR1 and CDR2 sequences are GTSNPN and SVGIG (reference sequence). CDR3 protein: CAWSPGTGGLEEKLFF. CDR3 nucleotides: TGTGCCTGGAGCCCCGGGACAGGGGGGCTTGAGGAAAAACTGTTTTTT.

The chain combines TRBV16 with TRBJ2-7; maybe TRBD2 (5 bases). The CDR3 length is 18 residues. Germline lookup yields CDR1 KGHSY and CDR2 FQNENV. The germline V and J ends were trimmed by 1 base and 2 bases, with 21 bases remaining between them. CDR3 bases: TGTGCCAGCAGCCAATATGATTGGAGCGGCTCCACAGCCTACGAGCAGTACTTC. Its protein is CASSQYDWSGSTAYEQYF.

This chain joins TRBV6-5 and TRBJ2-7; 8 bases fit TRBD1. Germline CDR1 MNHEY, CDR2 SVGAGI. V trimming: 6 bases; J trimming: 8 bases; junction bases outside the gene matches: 12. CDR3 length: 14 amino acids. The CDR3 coding sequence is TGTGCCAGCAGGGAGACAGGGGAGACTGGTAAGCAGTACTTC. It is translated as CASRETGETGKQYF.

V usage is TRBV7-9 and J usage is TRBJ1-4; 7 bases are shared with TRBD1. Losses at the gene ends were 6 bases for V and 7 bases for J; bases not matched to a gene: 14. The CDR3 runs to 16 residues. CDR1 is SEHNR and CDR2 is FQNEAQ in the germline V gene (reference sequence). The CDR3 region is CASRPARTGASEKLFF. In DNA, the CDR3 is TGTGCCAGCAGACCCGCGCGCACAGGGGCGAGTGAAAAACTGTTTTTT.

With regard to this clone: Other DNA variants within this sample encode the same CDR3. The V call is TRBV9, the J call TRBJ1-1; D is unclear. Germline V gives CDR1 SGDLS, CDR2 YYNGEE. The CDR3 runs 14 residues. V lost 0 bases, J lost 2 bases, and 8 bases lay in between. CDR3 nucleotide sequence: TGTGCCAGCAGCGTAGGAGGTACTAACACTGAAGCTTTCTTT. It encodes CASSVGGTNTEAFF.

The V and J genes are TRBV3-1 (or the pseudogene TRBV3-2) and TRBJ2-5; the match to TRBD1 covers 8 bases. The CDR3 has 15 residues. CDR1 and CDR2 (germline): LGHDT, YNNKEL (reference sequence). After removal of 0 bases from V and 9 bases from J, the junction contained 9 bases not matched to a gene. CDR3 sequence: CASSQDPGGHKAQYF. The CDR3 nucleotides are TGTGCCAGCAGCCAAGACCCAGGGGGCCACAAGGCCCAGTACTTC.

This chain joins TRBV10-2 and TRBJ1-3; D is unresolved. V gave up 11 bases and J gave up 3 bases, with 11 bases separating them. Germline lookup yields CDR1 WSHSY and CDR2 SAAADI. CDR3 length equals 12 residues. The CDR3 spells CASAADGNTIYF. CDR3 DNA: TGCGCCTCAGCGGCGGATGGAAACACCATATATTTT.

V usage is TRBV6-6 and J usage is TRBJ1-2, with D perhaps matching TRBD1 (5 bases). There are 14 residues in the CDR3. Germline CDR1 reads MNHNY; CDR2 reads SVGAGI (reference sequence). V dropped 6 bases and J dropped 2 bases, with 13 bases sitting between them. CDR3 residues: CASSLGTGNYGYTF. Written as DNA, the CDR3 is TGTGCCAGCAGCCTAGGAACAGGCAACTATGGCTACACCTTC.

The chain uses TRBV5-1 and TRBJ1-1; D gene uncertain. Trimming took 5 bases from V and 1 from J, leaving 9 bases between them. The CDR3 runs to 13 residues. Germline loops: CDR1 SGHRS, CDR2 YFSETQ. The CDR3 DNA sequence: TGCGCCAGCAGGTTTGAAGGGAACACTGAAGCTTTCTTT. This sequence encodes CASRFEGNTEAFF.

Details on this clone: The junction differs from germline at one of its ends, possibly a read error. V and J are TRBV3-1 (or the pseudogene TRBV3-2) and TRBJ2-3, with unresolved D. This CDR3 is built from 17 residues. The germline V gene has CDR1 LGHDT and CDR2 YNNKEL (reference sequence). The CDR3 protein is CVSSQVSAPTYTDTQYF. CDR3 coding DNA: TGTGTCAGCAGCCAAGTCTCTGCTCCTACTTACACAGATACGCAGTATTTT.

The chain has TRBV6-5 and TRBJ1-2; weak D call: TRBD1 (6 bases). This CDR3 is 14 amino acids long. V lost 6 bases, J lost 8 bases, and 19 bases lay in between. The V gene's germline CDR1 is MNHEY and CDR2 SVGAGI. CDR3 sequence: CASSALGTGQGYTF. DNA for the CDR3: TGTGCCAGCAGCGCCTTGGGGACTGGACAGGGCTACACCTTC.